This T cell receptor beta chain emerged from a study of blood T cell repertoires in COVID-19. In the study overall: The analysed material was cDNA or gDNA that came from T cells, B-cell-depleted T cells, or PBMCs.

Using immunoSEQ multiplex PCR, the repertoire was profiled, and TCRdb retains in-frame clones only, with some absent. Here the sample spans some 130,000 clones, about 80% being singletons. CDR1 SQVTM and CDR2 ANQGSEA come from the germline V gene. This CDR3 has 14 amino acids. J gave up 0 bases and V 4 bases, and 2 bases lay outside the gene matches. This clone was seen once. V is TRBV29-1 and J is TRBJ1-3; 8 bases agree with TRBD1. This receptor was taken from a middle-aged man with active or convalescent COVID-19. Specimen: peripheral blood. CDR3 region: CSVGTGFSGNTIYF. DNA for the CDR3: TGCAGCGTTGGGACAGGGTTCTCTGGAAACACCATATATTTT.